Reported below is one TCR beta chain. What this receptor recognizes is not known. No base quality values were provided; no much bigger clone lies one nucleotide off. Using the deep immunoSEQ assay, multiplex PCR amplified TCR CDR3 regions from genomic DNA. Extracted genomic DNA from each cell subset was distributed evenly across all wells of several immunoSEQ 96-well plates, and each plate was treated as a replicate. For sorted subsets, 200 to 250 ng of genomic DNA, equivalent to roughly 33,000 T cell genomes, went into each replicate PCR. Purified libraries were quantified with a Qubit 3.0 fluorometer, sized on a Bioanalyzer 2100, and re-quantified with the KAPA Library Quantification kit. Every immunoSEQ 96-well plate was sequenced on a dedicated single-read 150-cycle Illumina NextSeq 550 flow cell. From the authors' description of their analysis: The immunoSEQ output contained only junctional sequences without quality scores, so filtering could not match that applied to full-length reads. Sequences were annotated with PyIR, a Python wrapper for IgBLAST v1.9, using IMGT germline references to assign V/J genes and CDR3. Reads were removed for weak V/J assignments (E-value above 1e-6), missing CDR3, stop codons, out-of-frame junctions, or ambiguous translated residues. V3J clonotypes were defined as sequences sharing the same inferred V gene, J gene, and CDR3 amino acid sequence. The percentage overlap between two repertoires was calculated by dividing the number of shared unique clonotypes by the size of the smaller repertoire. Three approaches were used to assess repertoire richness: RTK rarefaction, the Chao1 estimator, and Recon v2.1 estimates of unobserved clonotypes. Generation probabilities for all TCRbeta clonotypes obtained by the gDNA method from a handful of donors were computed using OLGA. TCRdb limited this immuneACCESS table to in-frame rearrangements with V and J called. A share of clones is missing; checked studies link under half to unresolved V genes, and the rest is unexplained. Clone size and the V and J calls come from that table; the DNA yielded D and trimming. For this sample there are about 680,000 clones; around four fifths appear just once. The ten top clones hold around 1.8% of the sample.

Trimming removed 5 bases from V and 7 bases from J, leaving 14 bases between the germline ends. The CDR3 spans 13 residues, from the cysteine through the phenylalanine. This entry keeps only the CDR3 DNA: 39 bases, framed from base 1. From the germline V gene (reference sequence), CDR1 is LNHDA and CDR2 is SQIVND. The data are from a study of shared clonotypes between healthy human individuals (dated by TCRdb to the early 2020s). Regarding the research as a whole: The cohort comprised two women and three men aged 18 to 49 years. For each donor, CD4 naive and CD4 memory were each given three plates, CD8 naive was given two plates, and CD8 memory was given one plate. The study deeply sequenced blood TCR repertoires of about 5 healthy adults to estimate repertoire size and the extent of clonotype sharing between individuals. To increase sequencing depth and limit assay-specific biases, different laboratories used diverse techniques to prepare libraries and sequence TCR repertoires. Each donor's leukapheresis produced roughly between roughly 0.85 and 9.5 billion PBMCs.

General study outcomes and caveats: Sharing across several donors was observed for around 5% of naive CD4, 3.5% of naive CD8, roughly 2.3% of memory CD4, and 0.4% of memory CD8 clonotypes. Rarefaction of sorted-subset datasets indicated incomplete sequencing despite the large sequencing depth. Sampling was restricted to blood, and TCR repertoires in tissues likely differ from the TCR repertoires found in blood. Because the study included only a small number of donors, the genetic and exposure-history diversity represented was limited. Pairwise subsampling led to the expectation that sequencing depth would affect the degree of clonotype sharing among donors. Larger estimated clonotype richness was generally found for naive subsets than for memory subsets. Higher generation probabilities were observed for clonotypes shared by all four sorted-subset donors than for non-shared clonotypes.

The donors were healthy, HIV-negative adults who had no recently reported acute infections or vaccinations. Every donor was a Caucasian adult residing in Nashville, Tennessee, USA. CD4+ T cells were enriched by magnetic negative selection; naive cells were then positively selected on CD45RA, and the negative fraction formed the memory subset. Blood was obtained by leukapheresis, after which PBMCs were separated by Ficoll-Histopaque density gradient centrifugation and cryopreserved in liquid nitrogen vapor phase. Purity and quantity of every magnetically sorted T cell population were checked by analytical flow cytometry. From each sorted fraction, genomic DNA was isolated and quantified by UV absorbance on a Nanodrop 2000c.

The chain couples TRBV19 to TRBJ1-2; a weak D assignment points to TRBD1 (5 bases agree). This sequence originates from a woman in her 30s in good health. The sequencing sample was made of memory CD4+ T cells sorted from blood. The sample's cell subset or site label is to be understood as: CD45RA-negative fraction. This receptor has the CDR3 CASSSIGDRGYTF. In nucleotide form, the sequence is TGTGCCAGTAGTTCGATAGGGGATCGTGGCTACACCTTC. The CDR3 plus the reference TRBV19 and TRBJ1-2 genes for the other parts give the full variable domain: DGGITQSPKYLFRKEGQNVTLSCEQNLNHDAMYWYRQDPGQGLRLIYYSQIVNDFQKGDIAEGYSVSREKKESFPLTVTSAQKNPTAFYLCASSSIGDRGYTFGSGTRLTVV.